These 17 T cell receptor beta chains were all obtained from the same sample, sequenced in a study of blood T cell repertoires in COVID-19. The data were produced by immunoSEQ multiplex PCR, yet TCRdb's version contains in-frame clones alone and is incomplete. The profile shows some 180,000 clones, roughly 93% of them singletons. The sequencing input was peripheral blood. Every receptor here comes from a man between 18 and 35 years old with COVID-19, enrolled during active disease.

The chain employs TRBV10-3 and TRBJ2-2; 9 bases agree with TRBD2. With V trimmed by 10 bases and J by 6 bases, 12 bases remained unmatched. Germline V lookup: CDR1 ENHRY, CDR2 SYGVKD. The CDR3 runs to 15 residues. The CDR3, as DNA: TGTGCCAGCAGCCTTAGCGGGAGTAATTCCGGGGAGCTGTTTTTT. It yields the protein CASSLSGSNSGELFF.

The CDR3, as DNA: TGTGCCAGCAGCACAACGCGATACAGGGAAATGAACACTGAAGCTTTCTTT. Translation: CASSTTRYREMNTEAFF. The V call is TRBV13, the J call TRBJ1-1, with D possibly being TRBD1 (6 bases). V was trimmed by 5 bases and J by 0 bases, leaving 19 bases between them. The CDR3 runs to 17 residues. The germline V gene has CDR1 PRHDT and CDR2 FYEKMQ (reference sequence).

The rearrangement uses TRBV5-6 and TRBJ2-1; TRBD2 is a possible D gene (6 bases). CDR1 is SGHDT, CDR2 YYEEEE, per germline. The CDR3 consists of 15 residues. The ends were cut back, 2 bases at V and 5 bases at J, with 14 bases in the middle. CDR3 protein: CASSFRLVRDNEQFF. Here the CDR3 DNA reads TGTGCCAGCAGCTTTCGACTAGTTCGGGACAATGAGCAGTTCTTC.

J is TRBJ1-1 and V is TRBV7-2; tentative D call: TRBD1 (5 bases). V was pared by 1 base and J by 1 base, with 10 bases between. The CDR3 length is 15 residues. Germline V CDR1 and CDR2: SGHTA, FQGNSA. CDR3 DNA: TGTGCCAGCAGCTTAGGCCCGGGGGGGAACACTGAAGCTTTCTTT. Its protein product is CASSLGPGGNTEAFF.

With respect to this clone: One junction end does not reproduce the germline sequence, and a read error may be involved. The rearrangement links TRBV7-8 to TRBJ1-4, with D possibly being TRBD1 (5 bases). The CDR3 runs 13 residues. The germline V gene encodes CDR1 SGHVS and CDR2 FQNEAQ. This chain's CDR3 is CASSLTPLGGLLF. The CDR3 region has the DNA TGTGCCAGCAGCTTGACCCCCCTTGGGGGACTGCTTTTT. Variable domain in full (rest from reference TRBV7-8 and TRBJ1-4): GAGVSQSPRYKVAKRGQDVALRCDPISGHVSLFWYQQALGQGPEFLTYFQNEAQLDKSGLPSDRFFAERPEGSVSTLKIQRTQQEDSAVYLCASSLTPLGGLLFGSGTQLSVL.

V usage is TRBV28 and J usage is TRBJ1-6; TRBD1 aligns across 9 bases. There are 14 residues in the CDR3. Losses at the gene ends were 5 bases for V and 9 bases for J; bases not matched to a gene: 5. Germline values: CDR1 MDHEN, CDR2 SYDVKM. The CDR3 DNA reads as TGTGCCAGCAGTCCGGGGACAGGGTTTTCACCCCTCCACTTT. It translates to CASSPGTGFSPLHF.

V usage is TRBV2 and J usage is TRBJ2-1, with D tentatively TRBD2 (6 bases). Germline loops: CDR1 SNHLY, CDR2 FYNNEI. This CDR3 comprises 13 residues. Trimming removed 11 bases from V and 7 bases from J, with 18 bases in between. The chain's CDR3 is CALSPEGRNEQFF. CDR3 nucleotide sequence: TGTGCCCTCAGCCCGGAGGGGCGGAATGAGCAGTTCTTC.

The chain carries TRBV29-1 and TRBJ2-1; weak D call: TRBD2 (6 bases). The V gene's germline CDR1 is SQVTM and CDR2 ANQGSEA. Deletions cut 4 bases from V and 0 bases from J, with 13 bases between. This CDR3 is built from 15 residues. The CDR3 nucleotides are TGCAGCGTTGCCCCGGGAGAGAGCTCCTACAATGAGCAGTTCTTC. It encodes CSVAPGESSYNEQFF.

The rearrangement joins TRBV28 to TRBJ1-2; D possibly corresponds to TRBD1 (6 bases). Trimming removed 2 bases from V and 5 bases from J, with 15 bases in between. The CDR3 has 15 amino acids. Germline CDR1 and CDR2: MDHEN and SYDVKM. The CDR3 DNA reads as TGTGCCAGCAGTTTAGGGGAGGGGGGTAGGTATGGCTACACCTTC. The encoded protein is CASSLGEGGRYGYTF.

V gene TRBV5-4 combines with J gene TRBJ2-3; D call uncertain. Germline V gene data show CDR1 as SGHNT and CDR2 as YYREEE (reference sequence). The CDR3 spans 15 residues. Trimming removed 2 bases at V and 0 bases at J, with 10 bases between. The CDR3 loop is CASSFAEASTDTQYF. DNA of the CDR3: TGTGCCAGCAGCTTTGCGGAAGCTAGCACAGATACGCAGTATTTT.

The chain employs TRBV5-4 and TRBJ1-5; D gene uncertain. Germline V gene data show CDR1 as SGHNT and CDR2 as YYREEE (reference sequence). V was shortened by 4 bases and J by 5 bases, with 7 bases between the two germline ends. This CDR3 contains 12 residues. The CDR3 sequence is CASSREDQPQHF. For the CDR3, the DNA is TGTGCCAGCAGCCGGGAGGATCAGCCCCAGCATTTT.

This clone was found once. The chain links TRBV27 to TRBJ2-7; D gene unclear. The V end lost 0 bases, the J end lost 6 bases, and 9 bases lay between the germline ends. Germline assignment: CDR1 MNHEY and CDR2 SMNVEV (reference sequence). This CDR3 spans 13 amino acids. The CDR3 nucleotides read TGTGCCAGCAGTTTATCCCCGCCCGGCGAGCAGTACTTC. Residues: CASSLSPPGEQYF.

The V call is TRBV19, the J call TRBJ2-3; 15 bases agree with TRBD2. CDR3 length: 16 amino acids. The ends lost 5 bases at V and 6 bases at J; junction bases unmatched: 6. Germline loops: CDR1 LNHDA, CDR2 SQIVND (reference sequence). The DNA for the CDR3 is TGTGCCAGTAGTCCGGGGACTAGCGGGAGGAGGGATACGCAGTATTTT. Translation gives CASSPGTSGRRDTQYF.

The chain employs TRBV5-1 and TRBJ2-7; perhaps TRBD2 as D (6 bases). The CDR3 runs 15 residues. In germline, CDR1 is SGHRS, CDR2 YFSETQ. V was cut by 4 bases and J by 4 bases, with 18 bases left in between. For the CDR3, the DNA is TGCGCCAGCAGCCCCGAGGGACTCGCCGTTTACGAGCAGTACTTC. Its translation is CASSPEGLAVYEQYF.

The V gene is TRBV7-9, the J gene TRBJ2-3; possible D gene TRBD2, 6 bases. The germline V gene encodes CDR1 SEHNR and CDR2 FQNEAQ (reference sequence). The CDR3 has 14 amino acids. The V end was cut by 5 bases, the J end by 4 bases, with 13 bases between. Here the CDR3 reads CASSDHRESDTQYF. The CDR3 DNA follows: TGTGCCAGCAGCGACCACCGGGAGTCAGATACGCAGTATTTT.

The V and J genes are TRBV29-1 and TRBJ1-1, with D unresolved. The V end lost 2 bases, the J end lost 3 bases, and 13 bases lay between the germline ends. The germline V gene encodes CDR1 SQVTM and CDR2 ANQGSEA. This CDR3 spans 14 amino acids. The CDR3 coding sequence is TGCAGCGTTGAAAGGTGGTCGGAGGACACTGAAGCTTTCTTT. This codes for CSVERWSEDTEAFF. The full variable domain, completed using reference TRBV29-1 and TRBJ1-1, is SAVISQKPSRDICQRGTSLTIQCQVDSQVTMMFWYRQQPGQSLTLIATANQGSEATYESGFVIDKFPISRPNLTFSTLTVSNMSPEDSSIYLCSVERWSEDTEAFFGQGTRLTVV.

V is TRBV6-2 or TRBV6-3 and J is TRBJ2-1; a possible D gene is TRBD2 (6 bases). Trimming shortened V by 5 bases and J by 1 base, and 15 bases separated the two germline ends. Germline loops: CDR1 MNHEY, CDR2 SVGEGT. The CDR3 sequence is 16 residues long. In nucleotides, the CDR3 is TGTGCCAGCAGTCTACTCCGAGCGGGTTCCTACAATGAGCAGTTCTTC. It codes for CASSLLRAGSYNEQFF.